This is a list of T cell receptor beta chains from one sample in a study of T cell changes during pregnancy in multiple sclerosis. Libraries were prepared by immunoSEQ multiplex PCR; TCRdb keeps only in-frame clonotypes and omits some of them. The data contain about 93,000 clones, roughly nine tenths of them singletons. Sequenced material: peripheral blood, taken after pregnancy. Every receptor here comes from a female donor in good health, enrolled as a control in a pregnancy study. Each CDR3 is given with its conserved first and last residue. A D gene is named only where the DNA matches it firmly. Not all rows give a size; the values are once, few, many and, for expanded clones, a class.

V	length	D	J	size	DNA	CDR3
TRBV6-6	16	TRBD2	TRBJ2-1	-	TGTGCCAGCAGCTCTCCTGGACTAGCGGGGACAAATGAGCAGTTCTTC	CASSSPGLAGTNEQFF
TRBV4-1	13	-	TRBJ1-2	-	TGCGCCAGCAGCCAGGGGACAAACTATGGCTACACCTTC	CASSQGTNYGYTF
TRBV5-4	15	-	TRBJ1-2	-	TGTGCCAGCAGATATTGGACAGTATCTAACTATGGCTACACCTTC	CASRYWTVSNYGYTF
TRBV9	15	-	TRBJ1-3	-	TGTGCCAGCAGCGTAGCCGTGAGCTCTGGAAACACCATATATTTT	CASSVAVSSGNTIYF
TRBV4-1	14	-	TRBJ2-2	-	TGCGCCAGCAGCCAAGCGCTGGCGGCGGGGGAGCTGTTTTTT	CASSQALAAGELFF
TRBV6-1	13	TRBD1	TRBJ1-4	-	TGTGCCAGCAGCAGACAGGGTAATGAAAAACTGTTTTTT	CASSRQGNEKLFF
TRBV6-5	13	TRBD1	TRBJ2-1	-	TGTGCCAGCAGCACGACAGGGAACAATGAGCAGTTCTTC	CASSTTGNNEQFF
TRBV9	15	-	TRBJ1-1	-	TGTGCCAGCAGCGTAGGTCCGAGTATGAACACTGAAGCTTTCTTT	CASSVGPSMNTEAFF
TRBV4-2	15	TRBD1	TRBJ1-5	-	TGTGCCAGCAGCCAAGTTGACAGGGCCAATCAGCCCCAGCATTTT	CASSQVDRANQPQHF
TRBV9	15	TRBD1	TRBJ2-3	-	TGTGCCAGCAGCGTATCTGGTCAGGGGGCAGATACGCAGTATTTT	CASSVSGQGADTQYF
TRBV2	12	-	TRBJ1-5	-	TGTGCCAGCCGGTTCGGGGGTCAGCCCCAGCATTTT	CASRFGGQPQHF
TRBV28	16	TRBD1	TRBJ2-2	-	TGTGCCAGCAGTTTAAGGGGACAGGGAAGGTCCGGGGAGCTGTTTTTT	CASSLRGQGRSGELFF
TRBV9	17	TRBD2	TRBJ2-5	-	TGTGCCAGCAGCGAAAACCCTAGCGGGGAGTTACAAGAGACCCAGTACTTC	CASSENPSGELQETQYF
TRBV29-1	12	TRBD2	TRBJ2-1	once	TGCAGCGTCCCATTCACGGCGGGAGGGCAGTTCTTC	CSVPFTAGGQFF
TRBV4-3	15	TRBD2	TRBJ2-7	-	TGCGCCAGCAGCCAAGAAGGGGCGGGGGACTACGAGCAGTACTTC	CASSQEGAGDYEQYF
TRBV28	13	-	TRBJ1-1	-	TGTGCCGCTTCTCCCCCGGGCGCGGGGTACGCTTTCTTT	CAASPPGAGYAFF
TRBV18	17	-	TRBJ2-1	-	TGTGCCAGCTCAGCTCGGCCCGGGGTCACGGATAGTAACGAGCAGTTCTTC	CASSARPGVTDSNEQFF
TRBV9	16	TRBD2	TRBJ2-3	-	TGTGCCAGCAGCGCGTTTAGCGGGGGGTTTTTTGATACGCAGTATTTT	CASSAFSGGFFDTQYF